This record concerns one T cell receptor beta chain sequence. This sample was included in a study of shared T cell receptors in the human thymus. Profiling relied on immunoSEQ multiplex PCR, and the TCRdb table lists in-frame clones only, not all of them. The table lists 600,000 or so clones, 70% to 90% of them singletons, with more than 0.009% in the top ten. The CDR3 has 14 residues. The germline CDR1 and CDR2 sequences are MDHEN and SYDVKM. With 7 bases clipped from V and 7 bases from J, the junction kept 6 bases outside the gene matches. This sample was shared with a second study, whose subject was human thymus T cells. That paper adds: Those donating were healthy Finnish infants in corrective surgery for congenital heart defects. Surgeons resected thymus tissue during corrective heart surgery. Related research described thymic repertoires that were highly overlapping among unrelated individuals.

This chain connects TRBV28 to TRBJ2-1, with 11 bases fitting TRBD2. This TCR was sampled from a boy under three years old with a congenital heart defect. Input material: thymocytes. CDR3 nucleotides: TGTGCCAGCACCCCTAGGACTAGCGGGAATGAGCAGTTCTTC. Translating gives CASTPRTSGNEQFF. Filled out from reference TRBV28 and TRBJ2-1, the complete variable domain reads DVKVTQSSRYLVKRTGEKVFLECVQDMDHENMFWYRQDPGLGLRLIYFSYDVKMKEKGDIPEGYSVSREKKERFSLILESASTNQTSMYLCASTPRTSGNEQFFGPGTRLTVL.